This entry features one TCR beta chain sequence. Its antigen is still unknown. This sample was included in a study of radiation and T cells in renal cell carcinoma. General study points: In blood, top tumor clones expanded by 2 weeks, shrinking by 4.

Time point described: baseline pretreatment blood. Regarding treatment: 15 Gy SBRT to primary tumor, nephrectomy 4 weeks later. Serial blood draws occurred at baseline and 2 and 4 weeks post-SBRT. The assay was immunoSEQ multiplex PCR, and TCRdb's table has in-frame clones only and misses some. The data show 140,000 to 150,000 clones, about 88% seen once. The origin of this receptor is a woman in her 70s with renal cell carcinoma. The sample was blood, taken from a patient whose treatment included radiotherapy and nephrectomy.

CDR3 DNA: TGTGCCAGCAGCCCGGGACAGGGGGGTCAGCCCCAGCATTTT. Amino acids: CASSPGQGGQPQHF. The gene calls are TRBV27 and TRBJ1-5; 11 nucleotides match TRBD1. This CDR3 comprises 14 residues. V gave up 6 bases and J gave up 6 bases; unmatched junction bases: 4. Germline V gene lookup returns CDR1 MNHEY and CDR2 SMNVEV (reference sequence).